Below are 25 T cell receptor beta chains sequenced from a single sample in a study of control samples from healthy donors and cancer patients. The assay was immunoSEQ multiplex PCR, and TCRdb's table has in-frame clones only and misses some. The sample lists tens of thousands of clones; around 90% were seen once. Sequencing was carried out using PBMCs. These receptors originate from a woman aged 60-75 years with head and neck cancer.

This chain connects TRBV27 to TRBJ1-5; D gene unclear. V was shortened by 3 bases and J by 0 bases, with 6 bases between the two germline ends. The CDR3 loop spans 14 amino acids. Germline V CDR1 and CDR2: MNHEY, SMNVEV (reference sequence). CDR3 sequence: CASSFTYSNQPQHF. In DNA, the CDR3 is TGTGCCAGCAGTTTTACGTATAGCAATCAGCCCCAGCATTTT.

This clone is labeled as medium-sized. This chain joins TRBV6-2 or TRBV6-3 and TRBJ2-7; D may match TRBD1 or TRBD2 (5 bases each). The germline V gene encodes CDR1 MNHEY and CDR2 SVGEGT. Trimming took 1 base from V and 5 from J, leaving 12 bases between them. This CDR3 comprises 14 residues. The CDR3, as DNA: TGTGCCAGCAGTTACTTGGGGGAGTCTGACGAGCAGTACTTC. Amino acids: CASSYLGESDEQYF.

The chain links TRBV11-1 to TRBJ2-7; 12 nucleotides agree with TRBD1. CDR1 and CDR2 from the germline V gene are SGHAT and FQDESV (reference sequence). The junction had 6 bases not matched to a gene; V was cut back by 5 bases and J by 7 bases. This CDR3 region has 14 residues. The CDR3 nucleotides are TGTGCCAGCAGCCCCCGGGACAGGGGGCGAGAGCAGTACTTC. Encoded protein: CASSPRDRGREQYF.

The rearrangement joins TRBV7-3 to TRBJ1-1, with no clear D. Trimming left V 1 base short and J 1 base short, with 7 bases between. CDR3 length equals 14 residues. CDR1 is SGHTA and CDR2 is FQGTGA in the germline V gene. The CDR3 loop is CASSLSSGNTEAFF. Written as DNA, the CDR3 is TGTGCCAGCAGCTTAAGTTCAGGGAACACTGAAGCTTTCTTT.

The chain couples TRBV5-5 to TRBJ2-7; D is unresolved. The CDR3 sequence is 15 residues long. Germline-derived CDR1 and CDR2 are SGHKS and YYEKEE (reference sequence). V lost 0 bases, J lost 0 bases, and 10 bases lay in between. The DNA of the CDR3 is TGTGCCAGCAGCTTGGCCTCTGACGGCTCCTACGAGCAGTACTTC. Translation gives CASSLASDGSYEQYF. Combining the CDR3 with reference TRBV5-5 and TRBJ2-7 gives the whole variable domain DAGVTQSPTHLIKTRGQQVTLRCSPISGHKSVSWYQQVLGQGPQFIFQYYEKEERGRGNFPDRFSARQFPNYSSELNVNALLLGDSALYLCASSLASDGSYEQYFGPGTRLTVT.

In this sample, this clone turned up a few times. The chain couples TRBV28 to TRBJ1-1; 9 bases are shared with TRBD1. From germline, CDR1 is MDHEN and CDR2 SYDVKM. The CDR3 totals 16 residues. Losses at the gene ends were 10 bases for V and 3 bases for J; bases not matched to a gene: 15. CDR3 residues: CATAGGATGGDTEAFF. CDR3 nucleotides: TGTGCCACCGCCGGCGGGGCGACAGGGGGAGACACTGAAGCTTTCTTT. The full variable domain, completed using reference TRBV28 and TRBJ1-1, is DVKVTQSSRYLVKRTGEKVFLECVQDMDHENMFWYRQDPGLGLRLIYFSYDVKMKEKGDIPEGYSVSREKKERFSLILESASTNQTSMYLCATAGGATGGDTEAFFGQGTRLTVV.

The sample holds a few counts of this clone. The chain carries TRBV2 and TRBJ1-5; unclear D gene. The length of the CDR3 is 12 residues. The V end lost 2 bases, the J end lost 5 bases, and 4 bases lay between the germline ends. Germline V gene lookup returns CDR1 SNHLY and CDR2 FYNNEI. CDR3 nucleotide sequence: TGTGCCAGCAGTGAAAGCTATCAGCCCCAGCATTTT. Its translation is CASSESYQPQHF.

There are a few counts of this clone. The chain joins TRBV7-2 to TRBJ1-2; no reliable D call. The CDR3 is 15 residues long. The germline CDR1 and CDR2 sequences are SGHTA and FQGNSA. The ends were cut back, 3 bases at V and 4 bases at J, with 15 bases in the middle. In DNA, the CDR3 is TGTGCCAGCAGCTTGGACCTAAACAGCGGCTATGGCTACACCTTC. Its protein is CASSLDLNSGYGYTF.

The chain employs TRBV11-2 and TRBJ2-1; D is uncertain. Germline values: CDR1 SGHAT, CDR2 FQNNGV. Between the trimmed V and J ends, which lost 6 bases and 6 bases, there was a span of 9 bases. The CDR3 totals 12 residues. The CDR3 is CASSSSINEQFF. In nucleotides, the CDR3 is TGTGCCAGCAGTTCTAGTATCAATGAGCAGTTCTTC.

The CDR3 here is CSATGRTSEQETQYF. The CDR3 DNA reads TGCAGCGCCACGGGGCGGACTAGCGAACAAGAGACCCAGTACTTC. The chain couples TRBV29-1 to TRBJ2-5; 9 bases fit TRBD2. V lost 7 bases, J lost 2 bases, and 11 bases stayed unmatched. Germline V gene data show CDR1 as SQVTM and CDR2 as ANQGSEA. This CDR3 has 15 residues.

The rearrangement links TRBV6-2 or TRBV6-3 to TRBJ2-2; D gene unclear. Germline V CDR1 and CDR2: MNHEY, SVGEGT. This CDR3 region has 15 residues. Trimming cost V 2 bases and J 6 bases, with 13 bases left between them. The CDR3, as DNA: TGTGCCAGCAGTTACCACCAGGTATTTCCCGGGGAGCTGTTTTTT. Its translation is CASSYHQVFPGELFF.

This clone showed up just a few times. The chain employs TRBV3-1 (or the pseudogene TRBV3-2) and TRBJ1-3; D unclear. Trimming left V 3 bases short and J 6 bases short, with 9 bases between. Germline CDR1 and CDR2: LGHDT and YNNKEL (reference sequence). The length of the CDR3 is 13 residues. CDR3 sequence: CASSQLSVNTIYF. CDR3 sequence (DNA): TGTGCCAGCAGCCAGCTTAGCGTAAACACCATATATTTT.

This clone has only one observation. V is TRBV12-3 or TRBV12-4 and J is TRBJ1-2; D remains unclear. Trimming pared 5 bases from V and 7 bases from J, leaving 11 bases between. The CDR3 is 12 amino acids. CDR3 bases: TGTGCCAGCAGTACCGGACTTCCTGGCTACACCTTC. Its protein is CASSTGLPGYTF.

This chain joins TRBV12-3 or TRBV12-4 and TRBJ2-7; TRBD1 agrees at 7 bases. The CDR3 extends over 13 amino acids. With 3 bases clipped from V and 3 bases from J, the junction kept 2 bases outside the gene matches. The chain's CDR3 is CASSFDRVYEQYF. The CDR3 region has the DNA TGTGCCAGCAGTTTCGACAGGGTCTACGAGCAGTACTTC.

The rearrangement uses TRBV29-1 and TRBJ2-7; D may match TRBD1 or TRBD2 (5 bases each). CDR3 length equals 13 residues. The V end was cut by 0 bases, the J end by 6 bases, with 12 bases between. CDR1 is SQVTM, CDR2 ANQGSEA, per germline. The CDR3 here is CSVEDSWGSEQYF. CDR3 sequence (DNA): TGCAGCGTTGAAGATTCTTGGGGGAGCGAGCAGTACTTC.

The rearrangement links TRBV6-5 to TRBJ2-3; possibly TRBD1 for D (6 bases). The germline V gene encodes CDR1 MNHEY and CDR2 SVGAGI. V lost 7 bases and J lost 6, with 14 bases in between. This CDR3 is built from 13 residues. The CDR3, as DNA: TGTGCCAGCACGAGACAGGCCCGCGATACGCAGTATTTT. Protein sequence: CASTRQARDTQYF.

The gene calls are TRBV6-5 and TRBJ2-2; D ambiguous. Germline values: CDR1 MNHEY, CDR2 SVGAGI. V lost 4 bases to trimming and J lost 1 base, with 7 bases between them. The CDR3 covers 14 residues. The CDR3 here is CASSSSRNTGELFF. CDR3 coding DNA: TGTGCCAGCAGTTCAAGCAGGAACACCGGGGAGCTGTTTTTT.

The CDR3 region is CATSDSPKTGSNEQFF. The CDR3 DNA follows: TGTGCCACCAGTGATTCCCCCAAGACTGGATCCAATGAGCAGTTCTTC. The V gene is TRBV24-1, the J gene TRBJ2-1; D unclear. V was clipped by 2 bases and J by 6 bases, with 16 bases between them. Per the germline V gene, CDR1 is KGHDR and CDR2 is SFDVKD. The CDR3 length is 16 residues.

The rearrangement uses TRBV28 and TRBJ1-1, with D maybe TRBD1 (5 bases). V was cut by 6 bases and J by 0 bases, with 17 bases left in between. The CDR3 is made up of 16 amino acids. Germline V gene lookup returns CDR1 MDHEN and CDR2 SYDVKM. CDR3 in DNA: TGTGCCAGCAGCTCTCCTCGACAGCAGATGAACACTGAAGCTTTCTTT. Protein: CASSSPRQQMNTEAFF.

The sample holds one count of this clone. This rearrangement joins TRBV27 to TRBJ1-4; 8 positions agree with TRBD1. Germline values: CDR1 MNHEY, CDR2 SMNVEV (reference sequence). The CDR3 length is 14 residues. V shed 2 bases and J 7 bases; nucleotides not matched to a gene: 3. CDR3 loop: CASSLARGREKLFF. For the CDR3, the DNA is TGTGCCAGCAGTTTAGCCAGGGGGCGTGAAAAACTGTTTTTT.

CDR3 sequence: CASSLGSSYNEQFF. The DNA of the CDR3 is TGTGCCAGCAGCTTAGGAAGCTCCTACAATGAGCAGTTCTTC. The genes are TRBV11-3 and TRBJ2-1; D not certain. Between the trimmed V and J ends, which lost 1 base and 0 bases, there was a span of 4 bases. CDR3 length: 14 residues. Germline assignment: CDR1 SGHNT and CDR2 YENEEA.

The chain uses TRBV5-4 and TRBJ1-2; the D is unclear. Germline CDR1 is SGHNT and CDR2 is YYREEE (reference sequence). The CDR3 consists of 14 residues. The ends were cut back, 2 bases at V and 6 bases at J, with 14 bases in the middle. CDR3 nucleotides: TGTGCCAGCAGCTTTACCGGGATTGAGGATGGCTACACCTTC. It translates to CASSFTGIEDGYTF.

The J gene is TRBJ2-7, the V gene TRBV24-1; 8 bases agree with TRBD2. The CDR3 is 14 residues long. The V gene's germline CDR1 is KGHDR and CDR2 SFDVKD. The junction had 8 bases not matched to a gene; V was cut back by 5 bases and J by 6 bases. The CDR3 loop is CATSGPGGAGEQYF. CDR3 in DNA: TGTGCCACCAGTGGACCGGGGGGGGCAGGCGAGCAGTACTTC.

V and J are TRBV11-3 and TRBJ1-5; TRBD1 agrees at 12 bases. Trimming cost V 8 bases and J 3 bases; bases outside gene matches: 5. The germline V gene encodes CDR1 SGHNT and CDR2 YENEEA. This CDR3 contains 15 residues. The CDR3: CASRDRGRVNQPQHF. Here the CDR3 DNA reads TGTGCCAGCCGGGACAGGGGGCGTGTCAATCAGCCCCAGCATTTT. Together with reference TRBV11-3 and TRBJ1-5, the CDR3 gives the full variable domain: EAGVVQSPRYKIIEKKQPVAFWCNPISGHNTLYWYLQNLGQGPELLIRYENEEAVDDSQLPKDRFSAERLKGVDSTLKIQPAELGDSAVYLCASRDRGRVNQPQHFGDGTRLSIL.

This rearrangement joins TRBV4-1 to TRBJ1-4, with D uncertain. The CDR3 runs to 15 residues. Trimming took off 1 base at V and 7 bases at J, with 13 bases between the two ends. Germline CDR1 reads MGHRA; CDR2 reads YSYEKL. For the CDR3, the DNA is TGCGCCAGCAGCCAAGGAGATGATAGCGCTGAAAAACTGTTTTTT. Translating it yields CASSQGDDSAEKLFF.